Described below is a single TCR beta chain sequence and its context. The specificity of this receptor is unknown. Within one base of it there is no much larger clone, and no base qualities were kept. The data derive from a study of T cell clonotyping in hematopoietic cell transplantation (dated by TCRdb to the early 2020s). Turning to the overall study: In the study, 135 blood samples were gathered from 30 to 40 consecutive transplant recipients and their related donors. Recruitment of patients ran from 2015 to early 2017, and follow-up continued until late 2020 or until death.

There are 13 amino acids in the CDR3, from cysteine to phenylalanine inclusive. The retained sequence is limited to the CDR3, 39 bases, with the frame set at the first base. V lost 5 bases and J lost 8 bases; the stretch between them is 13 bases long. The germline V gene (reference sequence) gives CDR1 as GTSNPN and CDR2 as SVGIG. The time point label corresponds to: 30 days after allo-HCT. Blood from recipients was drawn roughly 28 days before transplant, then again at days 30, 100 and 180 after transplant. Nuclei Lysis Solution was used to extract genomic DNA from fresh or cryopreserved unfractionated peripheral blood mononuclear cells. TCR beta CDR3 regions were amplified from genomic DNA with the immunoSEQ assay, a bias-controlled multiplex PCR using V- and J-specific primers. In a second PCR step, a proprietary barcode and Illumina adapter sequences were attached to the CDR3 amplicons. CDR3 libraries were sequenced on an Illumina MiSeq instrument. As for how the authors treated the data: Export and quality control were done with immunoSEQ Analyzer 3.0, while downstream analyses used R Bioconductor and Immunarch. Only productive rearrangements within the normalized downsampled data set were used in the calculation of repertoire metrics. Clonotypes larger than 5 templates in the normalized cohort were defined as pathologically expanded. Repertoire diversity was measured with the Inverse Simpson Index. The non-normalized data set was used for CMV-specificity analyses so that all clonotypes could be captured. Drawn from immuneACCESS, this table holds only the in-frame rearrangements with V and J called that TCRdb kept. Clones are partly lost; checked studies trace under half to an unresolved V gene and leave the rest unexplained. The D gene and trimming were derived from the DNA, and the V and J assignments and clone size from that table. The sample contains some 11,000 clones, around 45% of them found a single time. The leading ten clones occupy roughly 8.5% of the sample.

Summary of the overall study and its limitations: The sample size was limited, and because cells were not sorted, the contributions of CD4 and CD8 repertoires could not be separated. Only a small fraction of recipient repertoires overlapped donor repertoires, with over 97% appearing de novo at the given depth. Recipient TCR diversity fell after transplant, with pathologically expanded clonotypes rising progressively from day 30 to day 180. Inverse Simpson Index values from donors and from recipients before transplant predicted broader TCR repertoire diversity after transplant.

In this chain, TRBV30 is recombined with TRBJ1-6, with TRBD1 perhaps the D gene, on 6 matching bases. This clonotype was sampled from a male patient aged 50 to 59 who had an allogeneic stem cell transplant from an unrelated donor, so the T cells may come from the graft donor. Some clones in this sample may be carry-over from other donors' samples. The specimen was PBMCs, collected 30 days after allogeneic stem cell transplant. The nucleotide sequence reads as follows: TGTGCCTGGGCAGGGGAATTGGATTCACCCCTCCACTTT. It specifies CAWAGELDSPLHF.